The source of this TCR beta chain is a study of blood T cell repertoires in COVID-19. Study details: Sites across the United States, Italy and Spain contributed samples from acute and convalescent COVID-19. PBMCs, B-cell-depleted T cells, or T cells were the source of the cDNA or gDNA that made up the material.

Methods used by the authors: Amplification from reference gene primers served as the basis for estimated nucleated cell counts. Assay: immunoSEQ multiplex PCR; the TCRdb copy retains only in-frame clones and omits some. V and J calls and clone size come straight from that table; D and trimming were deduced from the DNA. The sample lists roughly 220,000 clones, under 90% occurring once. The TCR comes from a man aged 25-45 years with active or convalescent COVID-19. The sequencing input was peripheral blood.

The CDR3 DNA sequence: TGTGCCAGCAGTTTGGTGGGACAGTACTCTGGAAACACCATATATTTT. It codes for CASSLVGQYSGNTIYF. The V and J genes are TRBV28 and TRBJ1-3, with TRBD1 matching 7 bases. V lost 3 bases, J lost 0 bases, and 5 bases stayed unmatched. Germline lookup yields CDR1 MDHEN and CDR2 SYDVKM. This CDR3 spans 16 amino acids.